The table lists the clone carrying this TCR beta chain with a few counts. Each CDR3 protein gets one entry after TCRdb re-called the RT-PCR reads with MiXCR. The table records 550,000 to 750,000 distinct CDR3 sequences, about 14% of them present only once. The germline V gene encodes CDR1 SGHTA and CDR2 FQGNSA. Trimming took 5 bases from V and 3 from J; bases not matched to a gene: 7. The CDR3 extends over 15 amino acids. The sample comprised memory CD4+ T cells from blood. This TCR derives from a female donor in good health, serving as a healthy control. The V gene is TRBV7-2, the J gene TRBJ1-3, with 7 bases fitting TRBD1. CDR3 DNA sequence: TGTGCCAGCAGCCCCGCAGGGGGTTATGGAAACACCATATATTTT. This gives the protein CASSPAGGYGNTIYF.